Here is one T cell receptor (beta chain) with its context. This sample is drawn from a study of radiation and T cells in renal cell carcinoma. Time point of the sample: baseline pretreatment blood. Noted treatment: 15 Gy SBRT to primary tumor, nephrectomy 4 weeks later. The tumor was a clear cell renal cell carcinoma. This CDR3 is 17 amino acids long. CDR1 is LNHDA, CDR2 SQIVND, per germline (reference sequence). Trimming shortened V by 0 bases and J by 4 bases, and 18 bases separated the two germline ends. The repertoire was sequenced with immunoSEQ multiplex PCR; TCRdb's copy has only in-frame clones and lacks some. The repertoire holds around 140,000 clones, with less than 90% as singletons.

This sequence joins TRBV19 and TRBJ1-1, with D possibly matching TRBD1 (6 bases). The sequence came from a woman between 65 and 79 years old with renal cell carcinoma. Sample: blood, taken from a patient whose treatment included radiotherapy and nephrectomy. The CDR3 DNA follows: TGTGCCAGTAGTATAGATCCGGGACATTACTGGGGCACTGAAGCTTTCTTT. Translating it yields CASSIDPGHYWGTEAFF.